Detailed here is one T cell receptor beta chain. The antigen is unknown. The study amplified TCR beta CDR3 regions using RNA transcripts. RT-PCR was first run with HTBI primers, then multiplex PCR in a second round. TCRdb processed the multiplex PCR reads anew with MiXCR; each CDR3 protein has one entry. The table records some 25,000 distinct CDR3 sequences, approximately 48% of them present only once. This sample was included in a study of Graves' ophthalmopathy and Graves' hyperthyroidism. Trimming removed 8 bases from V and 12 bases from J, with 29 bases in between. The CDR3 consists of 16 residues. Germline values: CDR1 SNHLY, CDR2 FYNNEI. Points from the study as a whole: A 13-signature model separated ophthalmopathy from stable hyperthyroidism, approximately 87% sensitivity, 65% to 82% specificity.

Hyperthyroidism patients were newly diagnosed, under 2 months' duration, aged 18 to 65. In this cohort, patients with other autoimmune diseases, uncontrolled infections, pregnancy or lactation were excluded. Clinical symptoms, serum thyroxine, TRAb, thyroid ultrasound and orbital computed tomography formed the basis of diagnosis. Sample: peripheral blood. The receptor's source is an adult woman with stable Graves' hyperthyroidism. The rearrangement links TRBV2 to TRBJ2-1; D perhaps matches TRBD2 (8 bases). DNA of the CDR3: TGTGCCAGCGGAGGGGGCCTAGCGGGCGGGCAAGATACGCAGTTCTTC. Amino acid sequence: CASGGGLAGGQDTQFF.